The 3 T cell receptor beta chains below were found in one sample sequenced in a study of regulatory T cells in long-lasting Graves disease. The time point: newly diagnosed GD, antithyroid drugs for less than 3 months. From PBMCs, RNA was extracted and then used to make the TCR library. Construction of the TCR beta libraries employed iRepertoire HTBI primers in conjunction with Arm-PCR of CDR3 regions. TCRdb processed the multiplex PCR reads anew with MiXCR; each CDR3 protein has one entry. This sample carries hundreds of thousands of distinct CDR3 sequences, around 12% of them seen once, and the ten largest clones take over 7%. The same specimen was also included in a second study, on T cells in Graves' hyperthyroidism and ophthalmopathy.

The sequencing used peripheral blood mononuclear cells (PBMCs), collected at new diagnosis, from a patient treated with antithyroid drugs. Receptors were obtained from a woman in her twenties or thirties with Graves disease.

Of note for this clonotype: This clone may be a read error of a much larger clone one base away. J is TRBJ1-2 and V is TRBV11-3; 8 bases match TRBD1. CDR1 and CDR2 from the germline V gene are SGHNT and YENEEA. CDR3 length equals 14 residues. CDR3 nucleotide sequence: TGTGCCAGCAGCTTAACCCAGGGGGCTGGCGGCTACATCTTC. Translated, it gives CASSLTQGAGGYIF.

Concerning this clonotype: A clone one base away is much larger, so this may be a read error. The gene calls are TRBV6-2 or TRBV6-3 and TRBJ2-1, with 7 bases lining up with TRBD2. CDR3 length equals 17 residues. After removal of 7 bases from V and 1 base from J, the junction contained 13 bases not matched to a gene. Germline V gene data show CDR1 as MNHEY and CDR2 as SVGEGT. CDR3 in DNA: TGTGCCAGCACCCCTGTTGTGGGGAGGGCTTCCTACAATGAGCAGTTCTTC. Protein sequence: CASTPVVGRASYNEQFF.

This clonotype appeared many times. This sequence joins TRBV18 and TRBJ1-2; D call uncertain. V shed 3 bases and J shed 3 bases, with 11 bases lying between them. The CDR3 is 14 residues long. Germline assignment: CDR1 KGHSH and CDR2 LQKENI. DNA for the CDR3: TGTGCCAGCTCACCTGGTTCCGGAGACTATGGCTACACCTTC. Translation gives CASSPGSGDYGYTF.